This entry is about one T cell receptor (beta chain). For the second PCR, which ran for about 6 to 11 cycles, a sample-barcoded 5' primer and a J-beta primer mix were used. TCRdb fed the 5' RACE reads into MiXCR, producing one record per CDR3 protein. Of 1.8 million or so distinct CDR3 sequences in the sample, 35% to 50% were seen once. The data originate from a study of blood T cells in healthy people across ages. The CDR3 length is 14 residues. V dropped 2 bases and J dropped 5 bases, with 12 bases sitting between them. Germline V gene sequence: CDR1 MNHEY, CDR2 SMNVEV (reference sequence). This sequence originates from a human donor in good health. J is TRBJ2-5 and V is TRBV27; D call uncertain. Sequenced: blood. Here the CDR3 reads CASSLEVGYETQYF. CDR3 in DNA: TGTGCCAGCAGTTTAGAAGTGGGTTATGAGACCCAGTACTTC.